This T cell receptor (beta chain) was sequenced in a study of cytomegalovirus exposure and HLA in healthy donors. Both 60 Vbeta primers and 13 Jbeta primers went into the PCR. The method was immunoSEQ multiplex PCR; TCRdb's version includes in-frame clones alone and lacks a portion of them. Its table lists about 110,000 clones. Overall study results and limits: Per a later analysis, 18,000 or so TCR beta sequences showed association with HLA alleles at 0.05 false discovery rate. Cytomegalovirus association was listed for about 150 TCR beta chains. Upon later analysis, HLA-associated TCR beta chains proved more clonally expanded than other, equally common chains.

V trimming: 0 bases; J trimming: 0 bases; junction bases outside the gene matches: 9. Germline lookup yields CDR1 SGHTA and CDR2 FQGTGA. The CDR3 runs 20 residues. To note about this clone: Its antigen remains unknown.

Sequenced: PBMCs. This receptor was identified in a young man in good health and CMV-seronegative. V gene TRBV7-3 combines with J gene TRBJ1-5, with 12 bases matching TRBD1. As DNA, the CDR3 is TGTGCCAGCAGCTTAACGAAGGGGACAGGGGGCCGTCCTAGCAATCAGCCCCAGCATTTT. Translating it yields CASSLTKGTGGRPSNQPQHF.